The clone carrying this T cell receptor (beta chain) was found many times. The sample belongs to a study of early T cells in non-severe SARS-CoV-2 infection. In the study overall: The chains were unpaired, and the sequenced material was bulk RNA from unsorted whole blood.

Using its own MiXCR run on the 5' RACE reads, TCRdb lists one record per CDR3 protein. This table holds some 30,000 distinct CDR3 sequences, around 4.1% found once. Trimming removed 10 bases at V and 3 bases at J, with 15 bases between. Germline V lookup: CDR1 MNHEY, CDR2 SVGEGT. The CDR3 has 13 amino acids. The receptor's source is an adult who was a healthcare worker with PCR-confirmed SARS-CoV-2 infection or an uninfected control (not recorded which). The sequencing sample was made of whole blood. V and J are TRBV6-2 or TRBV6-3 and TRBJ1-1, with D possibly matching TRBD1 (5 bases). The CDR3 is CATEPGRDTEAFF. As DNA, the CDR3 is TGTGCCACGGAGCCGGGACGGGACACTGAAGCTTTCTTT.